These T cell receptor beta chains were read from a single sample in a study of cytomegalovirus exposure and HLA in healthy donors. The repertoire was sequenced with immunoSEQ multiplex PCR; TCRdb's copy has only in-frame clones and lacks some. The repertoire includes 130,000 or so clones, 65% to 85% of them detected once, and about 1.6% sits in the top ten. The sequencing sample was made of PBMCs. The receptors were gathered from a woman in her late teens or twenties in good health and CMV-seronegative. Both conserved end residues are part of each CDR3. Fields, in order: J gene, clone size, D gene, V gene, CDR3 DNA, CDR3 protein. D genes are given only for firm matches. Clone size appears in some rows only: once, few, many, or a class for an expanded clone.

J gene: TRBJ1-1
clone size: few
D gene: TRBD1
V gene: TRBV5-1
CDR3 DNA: TGCGCCAGCAGGTATACAGGGGACACTGAAGCTTTCTTT
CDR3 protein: CASRYTGDTEAFF

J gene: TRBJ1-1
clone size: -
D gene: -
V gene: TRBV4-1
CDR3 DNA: TGCGCCAGCAGCCAAGATCGCCCCACCAGGGCGGCGAACACTGAAGCTTTCTTT
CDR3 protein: CASSQDRPTRAANTEAFF

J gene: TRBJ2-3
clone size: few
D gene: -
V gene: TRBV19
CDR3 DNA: TGTGCCAGTAGTATAAACAGCATCACAGATACGCAGTATTTT
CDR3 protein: CASSINSITDTQYF

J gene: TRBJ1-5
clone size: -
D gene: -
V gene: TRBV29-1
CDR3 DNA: TGCAGCGTTTCTTTGGGGGCTAGAGGTCAGCCCCAGCATTTT
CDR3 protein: CSVSLGARGQPQHF

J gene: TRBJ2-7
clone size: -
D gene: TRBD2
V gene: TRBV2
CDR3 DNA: TGTGCCAGCAGTGATTCCGGGGGGTACGAGCAGTACTTC
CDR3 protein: CASSDSGGYEQYF

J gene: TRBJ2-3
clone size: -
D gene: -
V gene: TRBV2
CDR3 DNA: TGTGCCAGCACAGGGCAAAGGGGAGATACGCAGTATTTT
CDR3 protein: CASTGQRGDTQYF

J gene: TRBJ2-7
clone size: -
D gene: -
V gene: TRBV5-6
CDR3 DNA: TGTGCCAGCGAGCGCCCGAGCTCCTACGAGCAGTACTTC
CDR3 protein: CASERPSSYEQYF

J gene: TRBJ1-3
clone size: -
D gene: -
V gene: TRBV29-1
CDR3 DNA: TGCAGCGCCGAGTCGGGGTCCTCTGGAAACACCATATATTTT
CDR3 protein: CSAESGSSGNTIYF

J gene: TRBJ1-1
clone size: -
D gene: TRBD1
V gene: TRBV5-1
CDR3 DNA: TGCGCCAGCAGCTACCCTCCCAGGGGGCGCGGCACTGAAGCTTTCTTT
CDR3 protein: CASSYPPRGRGTEAFF

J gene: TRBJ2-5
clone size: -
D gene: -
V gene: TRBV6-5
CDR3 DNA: TGTGCCAGCAGTTACTCTGGCAGACAAGAGACCCAGTACTTC
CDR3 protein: CASSYSGRQETQYF

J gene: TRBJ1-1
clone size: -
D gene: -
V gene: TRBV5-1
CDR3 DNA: TGCGCCAGCAGCTCTACGACAGAAAATGAAGCTTTCTTT
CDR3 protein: CASSSTTENEAFF

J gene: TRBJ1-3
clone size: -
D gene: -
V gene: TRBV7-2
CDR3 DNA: TGTGCCAGCAGCTCGGAGCTTTTCCACACCATATATTTT
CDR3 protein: CASSSELFHTIYF

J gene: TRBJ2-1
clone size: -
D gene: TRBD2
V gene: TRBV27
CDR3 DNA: TGTGCCAGCAGTTTAACAGCCGGGACTAGCGGGCCACGGGAGCAGTTCTTC
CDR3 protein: CASSLTAGTSGPREQFF

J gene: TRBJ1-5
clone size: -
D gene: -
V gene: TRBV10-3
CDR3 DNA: TGTGCCATCAGTGCAGATAGCAATCAGCCCCAGCATTTT
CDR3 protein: CAISADSNQPQHF

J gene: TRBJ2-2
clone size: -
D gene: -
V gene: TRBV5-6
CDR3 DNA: TGTGCCAGCAGCGCATCTCGCTTTTCGGGCACCGGGGAGCTGTTTTTT
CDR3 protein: CASSASRFSGTGELFF

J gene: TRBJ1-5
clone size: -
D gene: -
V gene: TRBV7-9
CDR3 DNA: TGTGCCAGCAGCTTAGGAGCGAATCAGCCCCAGCATTTT
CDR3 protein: CASSLGANQPQHF

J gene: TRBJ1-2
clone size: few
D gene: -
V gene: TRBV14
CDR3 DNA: TGTGCCAGCAGCCAAGATCGGGAGAGCTACACCTTC
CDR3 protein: CASSQDRESYTF

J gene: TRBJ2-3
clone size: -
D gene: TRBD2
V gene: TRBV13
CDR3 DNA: TGTGCCAGCAGTTCTAGCGGGGCTAGCACAGATACGCAGTATTTT
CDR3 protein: CASSSSGASTDTQYF

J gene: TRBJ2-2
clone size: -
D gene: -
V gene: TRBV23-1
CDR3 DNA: TGCGCCTGCCCTAGCACCGGGGAGCTGTTTTTT
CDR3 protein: CACPSTGELFF

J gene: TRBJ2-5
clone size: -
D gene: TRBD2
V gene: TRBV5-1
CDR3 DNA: TGCGCCAGCAGCTTTACCAGGACTAGCGGTAGTCAAGAGACCCAGTACTTC
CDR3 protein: CASSFTRTSGSQETQYF

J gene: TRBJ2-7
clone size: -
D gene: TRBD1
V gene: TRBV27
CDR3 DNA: TGTGCCAGCAGTAGGGACAGGGGAGAAGGGGAGCAGTACTTC
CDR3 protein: CASSRDRGEGEQYF

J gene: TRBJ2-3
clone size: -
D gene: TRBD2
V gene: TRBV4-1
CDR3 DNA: TGCGCCAGCAGCCAAAAGGGACTAGCGGGAGAGGGTACAGATACGCAGTATTTT
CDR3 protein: CASSQKGLAGEGTDTQYF

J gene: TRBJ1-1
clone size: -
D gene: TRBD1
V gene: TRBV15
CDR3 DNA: TGTGCCACCAGCAGGGACAGGATGGGGTACACTGAAGCTTTCTTT
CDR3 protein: CATSRDRMGYTEAFF

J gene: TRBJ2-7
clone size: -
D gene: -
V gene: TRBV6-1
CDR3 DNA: TGTGCCAGCAGTTCAACTAAGGAGGGGATGAACGAGCAGTACTTC
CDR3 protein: CASSSTKEGMNEQYF

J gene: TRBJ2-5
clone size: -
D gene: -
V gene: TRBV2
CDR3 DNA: TGTGCCAGCAGTGCTAGACTAGAAGAGACCCAGTACTTC
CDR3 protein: CASSARLEETQYF

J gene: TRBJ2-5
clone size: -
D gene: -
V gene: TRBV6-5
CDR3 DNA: TGTGCCAGCAGTTACTCGTCCATTCAGGAGACCCAGTACTTC
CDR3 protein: CASSYSSIQETQYF

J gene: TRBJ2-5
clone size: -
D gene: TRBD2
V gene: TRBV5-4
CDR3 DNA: TGTGCCAGCAGCTATGCCCAGCGGGAGGCCTGGCAGACCCAGTACTTC
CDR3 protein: CASSYAQREAWQTQYF

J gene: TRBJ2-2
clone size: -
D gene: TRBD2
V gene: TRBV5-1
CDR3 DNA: TGCGCCAGCGATCTAGCGGGAGCCGGGGAGCTGTTTTTT
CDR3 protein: CASDLAGAGELFF

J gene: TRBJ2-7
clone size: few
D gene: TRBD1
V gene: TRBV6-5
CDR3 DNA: TGTGCCAGCAGCATAGACAGGGTCGAGCAGTACTTC
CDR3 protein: CASSIDRVEQYF

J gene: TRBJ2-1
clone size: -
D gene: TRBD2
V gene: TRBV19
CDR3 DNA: TGTGCCAGTAGTATCAAGCGGGAGTGGGAGTACAATGAGCAGTTCTTC
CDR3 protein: CASSIKREWEYNEQFF

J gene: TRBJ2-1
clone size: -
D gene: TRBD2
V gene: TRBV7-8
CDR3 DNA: TGTGCCAGCAGCTCGCTAGCGGGAGGTCATAATGAGCAGTTCTTC
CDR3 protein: CASSSLAGGHNEQFF

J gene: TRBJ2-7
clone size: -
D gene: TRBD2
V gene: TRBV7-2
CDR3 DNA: TGTGCCAGCAGCCCCCCAGCGGGAGTATCCTACGAGCAGTACTTC
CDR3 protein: CASSPPAGVSYEQYF

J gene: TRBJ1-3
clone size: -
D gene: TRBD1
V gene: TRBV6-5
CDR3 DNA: TGTGCCAGCAGTACCGACAGGGTTGGAAACACCATATATTTT
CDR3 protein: CASSTDRVGNTIYF

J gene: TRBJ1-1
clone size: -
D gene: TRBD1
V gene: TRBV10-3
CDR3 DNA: TGTGCCACCTGGACAGGGGGAGGTACTGAAGCTTTCTTT
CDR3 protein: CATWTGGGTEAFF

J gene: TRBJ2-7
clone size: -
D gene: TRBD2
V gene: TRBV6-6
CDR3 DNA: TGTGCCAGCGGGGGACTAGCGGAAAATACCTACGAGCAGTACTTC
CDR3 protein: CASGGLAENTYEQYF

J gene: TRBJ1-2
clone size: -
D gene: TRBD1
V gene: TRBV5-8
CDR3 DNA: TGTGCCAGCAGCCCCGGGACAGGGGGCGCCTACTATGGCTACACCTTC
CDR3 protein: CASSPGTGGAYYGYTF

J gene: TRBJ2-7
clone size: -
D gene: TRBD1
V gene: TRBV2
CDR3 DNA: TGTGCCAGCATTCTAGAACAGGGGGACAACGAGCAGTACTTC
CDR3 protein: CASILEQGDNEQYF

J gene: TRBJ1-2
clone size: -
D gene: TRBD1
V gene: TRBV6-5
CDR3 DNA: TGTGCCAGTACGACAGGGGGGGTCTATGGCTACACCTTC
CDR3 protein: CASTTGGVYGYTF

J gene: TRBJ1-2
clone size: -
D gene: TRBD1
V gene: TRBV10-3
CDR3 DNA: TGTGCCATCAGTGAGTCGTTAGGGGGCAGTAACTATGGCTACACCTTC
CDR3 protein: CAISESLGGSNYGYTF

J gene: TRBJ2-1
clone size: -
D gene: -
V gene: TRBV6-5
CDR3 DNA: TGTGCCAGCAGATTCGACTGGCAATACAATGAGCAGTTCTTC
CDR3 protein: CASRFDWQYNEQFF

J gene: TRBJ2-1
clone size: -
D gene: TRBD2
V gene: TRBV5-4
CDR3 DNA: TGTGCCAGCAGCCCAGGACTAGCTCAGGGTTCCTACAATGAGCAGTTCTTC
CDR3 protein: CASSPGLAQGSYNEQFF

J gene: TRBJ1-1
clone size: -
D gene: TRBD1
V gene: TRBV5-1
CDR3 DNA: TGCGCCAGCAGCAGGCGTGGCGACAGGGGCACTGAAGCTTTCTTT
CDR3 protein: CASSRRGDRGTEAFF

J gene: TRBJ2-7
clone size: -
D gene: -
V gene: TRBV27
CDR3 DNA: TGTGCCAGCAGTTTATCGAACAGTTACGAGCAGTACTTC
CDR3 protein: CASSLSNSYEQYF